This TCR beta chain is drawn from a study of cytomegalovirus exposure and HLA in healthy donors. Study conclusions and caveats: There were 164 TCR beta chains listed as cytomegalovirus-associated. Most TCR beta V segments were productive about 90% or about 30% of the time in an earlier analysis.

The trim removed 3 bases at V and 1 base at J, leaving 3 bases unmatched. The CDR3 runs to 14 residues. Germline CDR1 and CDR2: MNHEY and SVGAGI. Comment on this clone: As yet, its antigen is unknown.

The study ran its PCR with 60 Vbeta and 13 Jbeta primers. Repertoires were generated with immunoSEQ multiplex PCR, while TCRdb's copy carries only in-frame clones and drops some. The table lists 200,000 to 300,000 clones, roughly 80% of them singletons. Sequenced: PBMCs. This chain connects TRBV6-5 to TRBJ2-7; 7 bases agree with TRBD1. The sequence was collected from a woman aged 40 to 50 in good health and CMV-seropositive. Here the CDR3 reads CASSYRGQSYEQYF. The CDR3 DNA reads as TGTGCCAGCAGTTATAGGGGGCAGTCCTACGAGCAGTACTTC.